This T cell receptor (beta chain) was documented in a study of OX40 agonist ivuxolimab in advanced cancers. Overall study context: As their treatment, patients were administered ivuxolimab, an agonistic anti-OX40 (CD134) antibody. While on treatment, patients had intravenous ivuxolimab at 0.01 to 10 mg/kg every 2 weeks. General study results and limits: Mean expanded clone counts were higher in CD8+ than CD4+ T cells. The antigen specificity of the peripheral T cells (those that were expanded) was not determined.

As concerns this clone: Its antigen is currently unknown.

Some clones are missing from TCRdb's copy, which holds only in-frame ones; the method was immunoSEQ multiplex PCR. Here the sample spans more than 80,000 clones, about 89% being singletons. Germline V gene data show CDR1 as MDHEN and CDR2 as SYDVKM. The CDR3 is made up of 14 amino acids. V lost 6 bases and J lost 0, with 12 bases in between. This sequence originates from an adult with an advanced solid tumor such as melanoma, head and neck, liver or kidney cancer. This chain uses TRBV28 with TRBJ2-7; D gene ambiguous. Sequenced material: CD4+ or CD8+ T cells sorted from blood, taken in a trial of the OX40 agonist ivuxolimab. Here the CDR3 reads CASRRRQNSYEQYF. DNA for the CDR3: TGTGCCAGCAGACGGCGGCAAAACTCCTACGAGCAGTACTTC. The variable domain in full, with the rest retrieved from reference TRBV28 and TRBJ2-7, is DVKVTQSSRYLVKRTGEKVFLECVQDMDHENMFWYRQDPGLGLRLIYFSYDVKMKEKGDIPEGYSVSREKKERFSLILESASTNQTSMYLCASRRRQNSYEQYFGPGTRLTVT.